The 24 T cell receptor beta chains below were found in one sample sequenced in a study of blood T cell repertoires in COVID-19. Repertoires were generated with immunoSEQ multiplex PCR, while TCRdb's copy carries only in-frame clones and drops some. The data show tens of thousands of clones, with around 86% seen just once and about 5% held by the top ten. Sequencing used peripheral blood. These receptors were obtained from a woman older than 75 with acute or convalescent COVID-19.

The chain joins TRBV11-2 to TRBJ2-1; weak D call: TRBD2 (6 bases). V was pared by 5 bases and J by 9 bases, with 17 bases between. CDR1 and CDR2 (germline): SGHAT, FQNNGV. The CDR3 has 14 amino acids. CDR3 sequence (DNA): TGTGCCAGCAGCCCCAGCCGGGGGTTCGGTGAGCAGTTCTTC. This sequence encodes CASSPSRGFGEQFF. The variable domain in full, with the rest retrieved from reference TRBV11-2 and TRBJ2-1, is EAGVAQSPRYKIIEKRQSVAFWCNPISGHATLYWYQQILGQGPKLLIQFQNNGVVDDSQLPKDRFSAERLKGVDSTLKIQPAKLEDSAVYLCASSPSRGFGEQFFGPGTRLTVL.

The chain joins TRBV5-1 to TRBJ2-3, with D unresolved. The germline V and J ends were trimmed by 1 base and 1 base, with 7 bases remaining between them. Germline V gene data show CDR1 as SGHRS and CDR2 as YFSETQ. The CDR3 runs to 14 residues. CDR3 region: CASSLIQGTDTQYF. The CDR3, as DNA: TGCGCCAGCAGCTTGATCCAGGGCACAGATACGCAGTATTTT.

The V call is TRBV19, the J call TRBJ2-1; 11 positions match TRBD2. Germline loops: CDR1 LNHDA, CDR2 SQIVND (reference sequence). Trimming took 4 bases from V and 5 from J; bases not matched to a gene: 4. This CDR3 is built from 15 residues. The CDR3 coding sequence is TGTGCCAGTAGTACCGGGACTAGCGGCAACAATGAGCAGTTCTTC. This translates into CASSTGTSGNNEQFF.

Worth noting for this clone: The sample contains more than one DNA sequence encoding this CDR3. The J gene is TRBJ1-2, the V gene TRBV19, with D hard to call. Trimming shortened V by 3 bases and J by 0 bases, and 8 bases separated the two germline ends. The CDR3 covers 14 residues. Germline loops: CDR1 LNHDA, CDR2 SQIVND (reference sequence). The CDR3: CASSISDSNYGYTF. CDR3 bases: TGTGCCAGTAGTATCAGTGATTCTAACTATGGCTACACCTTC.

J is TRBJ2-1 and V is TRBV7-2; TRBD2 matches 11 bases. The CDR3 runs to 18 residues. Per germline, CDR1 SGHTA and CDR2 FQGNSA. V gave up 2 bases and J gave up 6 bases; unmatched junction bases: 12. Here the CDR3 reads CASSLYGQVAGGPNEQFF. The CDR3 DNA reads TGTGCCAGCAGCTTATACGGCCAGGTAGCGGGGGGGCCCAATGAGCAGTTCTTC.

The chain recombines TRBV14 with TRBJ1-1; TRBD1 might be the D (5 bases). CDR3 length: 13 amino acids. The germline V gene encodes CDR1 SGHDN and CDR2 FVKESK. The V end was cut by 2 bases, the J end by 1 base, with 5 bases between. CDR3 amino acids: CASSQQGNTEAFF. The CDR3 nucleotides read TGTGCCAGCAGCCAACAGGGGAACACTGAAGCTTTCTTT.

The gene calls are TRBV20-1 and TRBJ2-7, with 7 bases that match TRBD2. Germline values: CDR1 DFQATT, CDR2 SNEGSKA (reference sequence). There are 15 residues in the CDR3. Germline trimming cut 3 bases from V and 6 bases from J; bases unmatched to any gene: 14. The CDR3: CSASGLTSKPFEQYF. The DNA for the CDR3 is TGCAGTGCTAGTGGCCTGACTAGCAAGCCCTTCGAGCAGTACTTC.

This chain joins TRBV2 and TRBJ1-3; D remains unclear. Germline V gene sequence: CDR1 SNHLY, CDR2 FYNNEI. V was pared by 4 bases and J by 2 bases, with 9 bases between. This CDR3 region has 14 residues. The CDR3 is CASSVRRAGNTIYF. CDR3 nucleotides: TGTGCCAGCAGTGTAAGGAGGGCTGGAAACACCATATATTTT.

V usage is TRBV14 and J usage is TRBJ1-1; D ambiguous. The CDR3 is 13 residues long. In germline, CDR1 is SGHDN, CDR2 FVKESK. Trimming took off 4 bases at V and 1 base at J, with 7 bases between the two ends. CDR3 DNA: TGTGCCAGCAGCCTCCAGGAGAACACTGAAGCTTTCTTT. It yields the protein CASSLQENTEAFF.

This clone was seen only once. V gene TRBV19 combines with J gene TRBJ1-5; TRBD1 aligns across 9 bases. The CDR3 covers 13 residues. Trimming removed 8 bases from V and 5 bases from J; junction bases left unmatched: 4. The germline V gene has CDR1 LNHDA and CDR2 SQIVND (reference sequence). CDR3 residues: CASGTGIYQPQHF. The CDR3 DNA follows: TGTGCCAGTGGGACAGGGATTTATCAGCCCCAGCATTTT. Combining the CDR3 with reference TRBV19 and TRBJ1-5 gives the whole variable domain DGGITQSPKYLFRKEGQNVTLSCEQNLNHDAMYWYRQDPGQGLRLIYYSQIVNDFQKGDIAEGYSVSREKKESFPLTVTSAQKNPTAFYLCASGTGIYQPQHFGDGTRLSIL.

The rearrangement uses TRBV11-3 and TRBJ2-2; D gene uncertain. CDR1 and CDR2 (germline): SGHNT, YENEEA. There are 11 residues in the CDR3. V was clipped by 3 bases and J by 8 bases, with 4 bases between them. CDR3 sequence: CASSLAGELFF. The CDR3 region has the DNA TGTGCCAGCAGCTTGGCAGGGGAGCTGTTTTTT.

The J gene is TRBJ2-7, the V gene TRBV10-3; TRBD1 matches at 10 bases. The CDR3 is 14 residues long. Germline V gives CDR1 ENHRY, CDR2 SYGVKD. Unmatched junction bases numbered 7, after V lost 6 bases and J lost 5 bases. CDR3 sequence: CAIRRDRGVDEQYF. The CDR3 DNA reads TGTGCCATCAGGCGGGACAGGGGAGTCGACGAGCAGTACTTC.

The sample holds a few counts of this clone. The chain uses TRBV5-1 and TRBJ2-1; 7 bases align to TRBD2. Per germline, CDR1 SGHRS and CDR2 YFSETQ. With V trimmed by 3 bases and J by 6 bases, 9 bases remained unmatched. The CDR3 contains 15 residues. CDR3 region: CASSWAPGGGNEQFF. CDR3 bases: TGCGCCAGCAGCTGGGCACCGGGAGGAGGCAATGAGCAGTTCTTC.

The CDR3 loop reads CASSISGGRGAQHF. For the CDR3, the DNA is TGTGCCAGTAGTATCTCAGGGGGCCGTGGGGCCCAGCATTTT. J is TRBJ1-5 and V is TRBV19; TRBD1 agrees at 8 bases. Trimming took 3 bases from V and 11 from J; bases not matched to a gene: 9. This CDR3 contains 14 residues. Germline V lookup: CDR1 LNHDA, CDR2 SQIVND (reference sequence).

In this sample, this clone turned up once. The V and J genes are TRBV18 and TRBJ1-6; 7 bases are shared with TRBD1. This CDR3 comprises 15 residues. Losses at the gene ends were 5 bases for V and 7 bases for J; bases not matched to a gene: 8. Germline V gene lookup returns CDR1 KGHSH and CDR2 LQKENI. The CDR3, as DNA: TGTGCCAGCTCATCGTCAGGGGGTCGGAATTCACCCCTCCACTTT. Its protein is CASSSSGGRNSPLHF.

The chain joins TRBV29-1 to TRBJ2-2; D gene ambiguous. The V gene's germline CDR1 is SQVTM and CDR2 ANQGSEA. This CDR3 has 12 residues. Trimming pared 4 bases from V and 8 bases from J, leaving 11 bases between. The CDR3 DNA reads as TGCAGCGTTGGCTCAGGCTTAGGGGAGCTGTTTTTT. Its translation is CSVGSGLGELFF.

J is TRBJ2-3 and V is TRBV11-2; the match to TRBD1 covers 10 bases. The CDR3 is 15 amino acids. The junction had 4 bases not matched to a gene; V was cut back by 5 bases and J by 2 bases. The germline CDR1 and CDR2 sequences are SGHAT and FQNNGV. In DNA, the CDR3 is TGTGCCAGCAGCCCAGGACAGGGGGACACAGATACGCAGTATTTT. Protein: CASSPGQGDTDTQYF.

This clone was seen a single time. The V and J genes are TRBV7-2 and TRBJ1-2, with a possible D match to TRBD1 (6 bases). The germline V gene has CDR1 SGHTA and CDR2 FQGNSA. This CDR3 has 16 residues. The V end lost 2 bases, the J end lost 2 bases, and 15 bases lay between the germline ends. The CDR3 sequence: CASSLLGQGRNYGYTF. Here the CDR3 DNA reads TGTGCCAGCAGCTTACTAGGGCAGGGGCGAAACTATGGCTACACCTTC.

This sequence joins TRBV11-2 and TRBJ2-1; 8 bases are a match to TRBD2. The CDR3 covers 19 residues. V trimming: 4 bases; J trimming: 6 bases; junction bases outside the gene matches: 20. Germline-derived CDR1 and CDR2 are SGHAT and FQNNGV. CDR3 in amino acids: CASSSREMRGTRFGNEQFF. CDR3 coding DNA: TGTGCCAGCAGCTCGCGGGAAATGAGGGGGACTAGATTTGGCAATGAGCAGTTCTTC.

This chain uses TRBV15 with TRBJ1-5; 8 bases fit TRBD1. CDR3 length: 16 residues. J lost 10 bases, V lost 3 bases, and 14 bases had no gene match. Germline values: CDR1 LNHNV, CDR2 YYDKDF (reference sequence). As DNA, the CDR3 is TGTGCCACCAGCAGGAATAGAGACAGGGGAATTCAACCCCAGCATTTT. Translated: CATSRNRDRGIQPQHF.

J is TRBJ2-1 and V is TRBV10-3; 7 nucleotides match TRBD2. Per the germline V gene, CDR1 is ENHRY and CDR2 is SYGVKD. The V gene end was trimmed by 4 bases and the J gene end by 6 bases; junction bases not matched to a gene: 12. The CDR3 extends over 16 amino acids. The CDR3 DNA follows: TGTGCCATCAGTGGGGAAGCGGGATTGGGTGGCAATGAGCAGTTCTTC. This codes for CAISGEAGLGGNEQFF.

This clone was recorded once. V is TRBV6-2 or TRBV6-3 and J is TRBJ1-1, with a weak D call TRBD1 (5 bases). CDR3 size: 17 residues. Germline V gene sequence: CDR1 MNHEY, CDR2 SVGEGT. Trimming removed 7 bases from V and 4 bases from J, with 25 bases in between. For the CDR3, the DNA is TGTGCCAGCACCCCTGGCGGGGCACCCGTGTTCGGCACTGAAGCTTTCTTT. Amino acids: CASTPGGAPVFGTEAFF.

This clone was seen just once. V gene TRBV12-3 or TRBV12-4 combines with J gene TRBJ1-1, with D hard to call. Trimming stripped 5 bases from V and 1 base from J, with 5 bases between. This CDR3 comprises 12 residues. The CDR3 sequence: CASSPRNTEAFF. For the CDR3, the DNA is TGTGCCAGCAGTCCGCGGAACACTGAAGCTTTCTTT.

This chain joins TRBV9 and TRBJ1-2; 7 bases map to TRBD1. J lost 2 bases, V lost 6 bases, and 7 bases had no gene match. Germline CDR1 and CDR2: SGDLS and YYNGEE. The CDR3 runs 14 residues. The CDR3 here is CASTRDSSNYGYTF. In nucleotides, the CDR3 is TGTGCCAGCACCCGGGACAGCTCGAACTATGGCTACACCTTC.